This T cell receptor beta chain is drawn from a study of cytomegalovirus exposure and HLA in healthy donors. General study findings and limits: Researchers catalogued under 200 TCR beta chains as cytomegalovirus-associated. An observed cluster of highly shared sequence variants was recorded as a likely sequencing artifact. A later analysis revealed that TCR association rates differed between HLA loci, peaking at DRB1 and bottoming out at HLA-C.

CDR1 and CDR2 (germline): KGHSH, LQKENI. The V gene lost 6 bases and the J gene lost 0 bases, with 12 bases spanning the gap. The CDR3 length is 15 residues. In the case of this clone: Its matching antigen is unknown.

Primers for the PCR totalled 60 Vbeta and 13 Jbeta. Generated by immunoSEQ multiplex PCR, the TCRdb table keeps only in-frame clones and is missing some. The sample contains roughly 130,000 clones, 79% of which appear only once. The sample comprised PBMCs. The clonotype comes from a young man in good health and CMV-seronegative. The chain uses TRBV18 and TRBJ2-4, with unresolved D. The CDR3 DNA is TGTGCCAGCTCTAGCCCCGGATTAGCCAAAAACATTCAGTACTTC. Its translation: CASSSPGLAKNIQYF.